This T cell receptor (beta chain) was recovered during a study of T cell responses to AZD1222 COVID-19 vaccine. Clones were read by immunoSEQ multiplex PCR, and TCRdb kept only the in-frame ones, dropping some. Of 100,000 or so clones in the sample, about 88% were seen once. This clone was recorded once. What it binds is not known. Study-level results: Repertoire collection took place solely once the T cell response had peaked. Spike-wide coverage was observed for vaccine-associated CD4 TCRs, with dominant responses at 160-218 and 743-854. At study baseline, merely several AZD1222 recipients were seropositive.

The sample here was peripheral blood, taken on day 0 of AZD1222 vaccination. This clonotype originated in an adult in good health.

CDR3 sequence: CASTPLGIRRWDTQYF. CDR3 nucleotides: TGTGCCAGCACCCCCCTCGGGATACGGAGGTGGGATACGCAGTATTTT. This sequence joins TRBV27 and TRBJ2-3; weak D call: TRBD2 (5 bases). With 7 bases removed from V and 6 bases from J, the gap between germline ends came to 23 bases. Germline V gene sequence: CDR1 MNHEY, CDR2 SMNVEV (reference sequence). This CDR3 spans 16 amino acids.